Following are 12 T cell receptor beta chains from one sample sequenced in a study of blood T cell repertoires in COVID-19. TCRdb's table, derived via immunoSEQ multiplex PCR, lists solely in-frame clones and lacks some. The sample has 200,000 to 250,000 clones, less than 90% seen once. Sequenced sample: peripheral blood. These receptors were taken from a woman in her forties or fifties with acute or convalescent COVID-19.

This clone was counted between two and nine times. V is TRBV19 and J is TRBJ1-5; D uncertain. In germline, CDR1 is LNHDA, CDR2 SQIVND (reference sequence). This CDR3 region has 13 residues. V dropped 3 bases and J dropped 8 bases, with 11 bases sitting between them. CDR3 in amino acids: CASSIFESKPQHF. The CDR3 DNA reads as TGTGCCAGTAGTATTTTCGAAAGCAAGCCCCAGCATTTT. Full variable domain (missing parts from reference TRBV19 and TRBJ1-5): DGGITQSPKYLFRKEGQNVTLSCEQNLNHDAMYWYRQDPGQGLRLIYYSQIVNDFQKGDIAEGYSVSREKKESFPLTVTSAQKNPTAFYLCASSIFESKPQHFGDGTRLSIL.

The chain has TRBV27 and TRBJ2-6; D remains unclear. The V end lost 6 bases, the J end lost 1 base, and 4 bases lay between the germline ends. This CDR3 comprises 13 residues. Germline V gene sequence: CDR1 MNHEY, CDR2 SMNVEV (reference sequence). The chain's CDR3 is CASRRSGANVLTF. CDR3 nucleotide sequence: TGTGCCAGCAGACGGTCTGGGGCCAACGTCCTGACTTTC.

The chain uses TRBV9 and TRBJ2-7; TRBD2 agrees at 7 bases. Germline V gene lookup returns CDR1 SGDLS and CDR2 YYNGEE. The CDR3 contains 14 residues. Losses at the gene ends were 7 bases for V and 0 bases for J; bases not matched to a gene: 7. The CDR3 nucleotides read TGTGCCAGCGGACTAGGGTTTAGCTCCTACGAGCAGTACTTC. Translation: CASGLGFSSYEQYF.

This chain joins TRBV5-1 and TRBJ1-6, with 9 bases that match TRBD1. This CDR3 is 14 amino acids long. The germline gives CDR1 SGHRS, CDR2 YFSETQ. V shed 3 bases, J shed 14 bases, and the junction held 9 bases outside the gene matches. The CDR3 is CASSSGTGFIALHF. CDR3 DNA sequence: TGCGCCAGCAGCTCCGGGACAGGGTTTATAGCCCTCCACTTT.

This rearrangement joins TRBV7-8 to TRBJ2-1; TRBD2 might be the D (5 bases). V lost 5 bases and J lost 6, with 23 bases in between. This CDR3 comprises 17 residues. Germline V lookup: CDR1 SGHVS, CDR2 FQNEAQ. The CDR3 protein is CASSPYSRGKLGNEQFF. The CDR3 coding sequence is TGTGCCAGCAGCCCATATAGCCGGGGAAAGTTGGGCAATGAGCAGTTCTTC.

The chain uses TRBV29-1 and TRBJ2-7, with 7 bases matching TRBD2. Germline assignment: CDR1 SQVTM and CDR2 ANQGSEA. V lost 4 bases, J lost 0 bases, and 3 bases stayed unmatched. This CDR3 spans 13 amino acids. DNA of the CDR3: TGCAGCGTTGTGCTAGCGGCCTCCTACGAGCAGTACTTC. Its translation is CSVVLAASYEQYF.

The rearrangement links TRBV11-2 to TRBJ2-5; D is possibly TRBD1 (6 bases). CDR3 length equals 14 residues. Germline loops: CDR1 SGHAT, CDR2 FQNNGV. The germline V and J ends were trimmed by 2 bases and 3 bases, with 10 bases remaining between them. The CDR3 loop reads CASSLQGLEETQYF. In DNA, the CDR3 is TGTGCCAGCAGCTTACAGGGGTTAGAAGAGACCCAGTACTTC. The full variable domain, rest sourced from reference TRBV11-2 and TRBJ2-5, is EAGVAQSPRYKIIEKRQSVAFWCNPISGHATLYWYQQILGQGPKLLIQFQNNGVVDDSQLPKDRFSAERLKGVDSTLKIQPAKLEDSAVYLCASSLQGLEETQYFGPGTRLLVL.

The chain recombines TRBV19 with TRBJ2-7, with 9 positions matching TRBD1. CDR1 is LNHDA and CDR2 is SQIVND in the germline V gene (reference sequence). The CDR3 has 14 amino acids. The V and J ends lost 8 bases and 5 bases, in that order; junction bases with no gene match: 10. DNA for the CDR3: TGTGCCAGTTGCCCGGGACAGGGTCCCAACGAGCAGTACTTC. Translation gives CASCPGQGPNEQYF.

The rearrangement joins TRBV3-1 (or the pseudogene TRBV3-2) to TRBJ2-1, with 7 bases lining up with TRBD2. V shed 3 bases and J 11 bases; nucleotides not matched to a gene: 7. The germline gives CDR1 LGHDT, CDR2 YNNKEL (reference sequence). The CDR3 runs to 13 residues. The CDR3 DNA follows: TGTGCCAGCAGCCAGTACCCCGGGACTAAGCAGTTCTTC. This gives the protein CASSQYPGTKQFF.

This clone was picked up a small number of times. This chain connects TRBV5-1 to TRBJ2-7, with D tentatively TRBD2 (5 bases). Deletions cut 1 base from V and 0 bases from J, with 11 bases between. Germline loops: CDR1 SGHRS, CDR2 YFSETQ. This CDR3 is 15 amino acids long. This CDR3 reads CASSLSTGNSYEQYF. Here the CDR3 DNA reads TGCGCCAGCAGCTTGAGTACGGGGAACTCCTACGAGCAGTACTTC.

The chain employs TRBV30 and TRBJ1-2, with D perhaps matching TRBD1 (5 bases). In germline, CDR1 is GTSNPN, CDR2 SVGIG (reference sequence). Deletions cut 2 bases from V and 2 bases from J, with 18 bases between. The CDR3 runs to 16 residues. For the CDR3, the DNA is TGTGCCTGGAGTACCCCCCGGCAGGGCAGGAACTATGGCTACACCTTC. This encodes CAWSTPRQGRNYGYTF. Together with reference TRBV30 and TRBJ1-2, the CDR3 gives the full variable domain: SQTIHQWPATLVQPVGSPLSLECTVEGTSNPNLYWYRQAAGRGLQLLFYSVGIGQISSEVPQNLSASRPQDRQFILSSKKLLLSDSGFYLCAWSTPRQGRNYGYTFGSGTRLTVV.

This clone was recorded once. The rearrangement uses TRBV30 and TRBJ2-5; TRBD2 agrees at 7 bases. Germline V gene lookup returns CDR1 GTSNPN and CDR2 SVGIG (reference sequence). Trimming took 2 bases from V and 5 from J; bases not matched to a gene: 11. The CDR3 loop spans 15 amino acids. CDR3 loop: CAWSRRGRAGETQYF. CDR3 nucleotide sequence: TGTGCCTGGAGTAGACGTGGGAGGGCCGGGGAGACCCAGTACTTC.